These 13 T cell receptor beta chains share one sample of origin, sequenced in a study of cytomegalovirus exposure and HLA in healthy donors. The PCR used 60 Vbeta and 13 Jbeta primers. Profiled with immunoSEQ multiplex PCR; TCRdb holds only in-frame clones, not every one. The sample holds 120,000 or so clones, more than 75% seen once. Sequencing was performed on PBMCs. These receptors were taken from a man aged 35-49 years in good health and CMV-seronegative.

The chain links TRBV20-1 to TRBJ1-4; D is unresolved. The ends were cut back, 5 bases at V and 10 bases at J, with 8 bases in the middle. CDR1 is DFQATT and CDR2 is SNEGSKA in the germline V gene (reference sequence). The CDR3 extends over 10 amino acids. The CDR3 reads CSAHGGKLFF. CDR3 sequence (DNA): TGCAGTGCTCACGGTGGAAAACTGTTTTTT.

This clone was observed a few times. Here the CDR3 DNA reads TGTGCCAGCAGTTTGATAGGACAGGGGTGGGACCAGCCCCAGCATTTT. Encoded protein: CASSLIGQGWDQPQHF. The chain couples TRBV28 to TRBJ1-5; 9 nucleotides align to TRBD1. V lost 3 bases to trimming and J lost 7 bases; unmatched junction nucleotides: 10. This CDR3 has 16 amino acids. Germline V gives CDR1 MDHEN, CDR2 SYDVKM.

The V and J genes are TRBV5-6 and TRBJ1-2; D is perhaps TRBD1 (6 bases). Germline-derived CDR1 and CDR2 are SGHDT and YYEEEE. V gave up 4 bases and J gave up 4 bases, with 14 bases separating them. This CDR3 comprises 14 residues. The CDR3 reads CASSAGQPPYGYTF. CDR3 DNA: TGTGCCAGCAGCGCCGGACAGCCCCCCTATGGCTACACCTTC.

V is TRBV2 and J is TRBJ2-1, with 7 bases that match TRBD2. Germline trimming cut 1 base from V and 2 bases from J; bases unmatched to any gene: 2. The CDR3 totals 15 residues. The germline gives CDR1 SNHLY, CDR2 FYNNEI. This CDR3 is CASSEVRGAYNEQFF. The CDR3 nucleotides read TGTGCCAGCAGTGAAGTACGGGGGGCCTACAATGAGCAGTTCTTC.

The chain is built from TRBV2 and TRBJ1-5; D perhaps matches TRBD1 (5 bases). With 1 base removed from V and 7 bases from J, the gap between germline ends came to 11 bases. The CDR3 runs 14 residues. Germline CDR1 is SNHLY and CDR2 is FYNNEI. Written as DNA, the CDR3 is TGTGCCAGCAGTGAAGTCAGGGTAATGCAGCCCCAGCATTTT. Its translation: CASSEVRVMQPQHF.

The rearrangement uses TRBV7-2 and TRBJ1-1; no clear D gene. The CDR3 has 14 amino acids. Looked up from germline, CDR1 is SGHTA and CDR2 is FQGNSA. Trimming removed 7 bases at V and 1 base at J, with 13 bases between. CDR3 in amino acids: CASTSWAGNTEAFF. CDR3 sequence (DNA): TGTGCCAGCACCTCTTGGGCGGGGAACACTGAAGCTTTCTTT.

This CDR3 reads CASSLGGAETQYF. The CDR3 coding sequence is TGTGCCAGCAGCTTGGGCGGGGCAGAGACCCAGTACTTC. The chain is built from TRBV5-4 and TRBJ2-5, with D maybe TRBD2 (6 bases). Germline loops: CDR1 SGHNT, CDR2 YYREEE (reference sequence). V dropped 0 bases and J dropped 4 bases, with 7 bases sitting between them. This CDR3 contains 13 residues.

The V and J genes are TRBV11-2 and TRBJ2-5; D gene unclear. Trimming shortened V by 0 bases and J by 4 bases, and 15 bases separated the two germline ends. This CDR3 has 16 amino acids. Germline CDR1 SGHAT, CDR2 FQNNGV. The CDR3 sequence is CASSLDLGIPRETQYF. CDR3 bases: TGTGCCAGCAGCTTAGATCTAGGAATCCCCCGAGAGACCCAGTACTTC.

The chain joins TRBV7-2 to TRBJ2-7; D is perhaps TRBD2 (6 bases). Trimming stripped 2 bases from V and 5 bases from J, with 10 bases between. CDR1 is SGHTA, CDR2 FQGNSA, per germline. The CDR3 is 13 residues long. CDR3 nucleotides: TGTGCCAGCAGCTTAAGGTGGGGGGACGAGCAGTACTTC. This translates into CASSLRWGDEQYF.

The chain is built from TRBV30 and TRBJ2-5; 10 positions match TRBD2. Germline lookup yields CDR1 GTSNPN and CDR2 SVGIG (reference sequence). Trimming removed 3 bases from V and 4 bases from J; junction bases left unmatched: 2. This CDR3 is 13 amino acids long. This CDR3 reads CAWRLAGSETQYF. CDR3 DNA sequence: TGTGCCTGGAGACTAGCGGGGTCAGAGACCCAGTACTTC.

The chain combines TRBV5-4 with TRBJ2-1, with a possible D match to TRBD1 (5 bases). In germline, CDR1 is SGHNT, CDR2 YYREEE (reference sequence). This CDR3 is built from 14 residues. Trimming took off 4 bases at V and 10 bases at J, with 18 bases between the two ends. CDR3 sequence reads: CASSPQKPRTEQFF. CDR3 coding DNA: TGTGCCAGCAGCCCCCAGAAGCCGAGGACAGAGCAGTTCTTC. The full variable domain, its missing parts supplied by reference TRBV5-4 and TRBJ2-1, is ETGVTQSPTHLIKTRGQQVTLRCSSQSGHNTVSWYQQALGQGPQFIFQYYREEENGRGNFPPRFSGLQFPNYSSELNVNALELDDSALYLCASSPQKPRTEQFFGPGTRLTVL.

This chain joins TRBV28 and TRBJ1-5, with D possibly being TRBD1 (5 bases). V lost 3 bases and J 9 bases, leaving 9 bases between the germline ends. This CDR3 region has 12 residues. Germline loops: CDR1 MDHEN, CDR2 SYDVKM. CDR3 residues: CASSFGAAPQHF. The CDR3 DNA reads TGTGCCAGCAGTTTTGGGGCTGCGCCCCAGCATTTT.

The rearrangement links TRBV9 to TRBJ1-1; D gene ambiguous. V gave up 0 bases and J gave up 4 bases, with 16 bases separating them. The CDR3 totals 16 residues. Germline assignment: CDR1 SGDLS and CDR2 YYNGEE. The CDR3 is CASSVGGGGLGTEAFF. The CDR3 DNA is TGTGCCAGCAGCGTAGGAGGAGGTGGTTTGGGCACTGAAGCTTTCTTT.